The 25 T cell receptor beta chains given below trace back to one sample, sequenced in a study of T cell changes during pregnancy in multiple sclerosis. Profiled with immunoSEQ multiplex PCR; TCRdb holds only in-frame clones, not every one. Counted here are approximately 84,000 clones, approximately 94% occurring once; the ten biggest clones make up 2.5%. The material sequenced was peripheral blood, taken in the third trimester of pregnancy. The source is a female donor with multiple sclerosis, enrolled in a pregnancy study.

This chain links TRBV19 with TRBJ1-3, with D hard to call. This CDR3 spans 14 amino acids. The V and J ends lost 6 bases and 4 bases respectively, with 13 bases between them. Germline V gene data show CDR1 as LNHDA and CDR2 as SQIVND (reference sequence). CDR3 in DNA: TGTGCCAGTAGAAGCGACCCGAGAGGAAACACCATATATTTT. Its translation is CASRSDPRGNTIYF.

This chain joins TRBV28 and TRBJ2-7, with TRBD2 matching 7 bases. This CDR3 contains 13 residues. V shed 8 bases, J shed 4 bases, and the junction held 8 bases outside the gene matches. Germline V gives CDR1 MDHEN, CDR2 SYDVKM. The DNA of the CDR3 is TGTGCCAGCGGCGAACCGGGGGGATACGAGCAGTACTTC. Its protein is CASGEPGGYEQYF. Supplemented by reference TRBV28 and TRBJ2-7, the full variable domain reads DVKVTQSSRYLVKRTGEKVFLECVQDMDHENMFWYRQDPGLGLRLIYFSYDVKMKEKGDIPEGYSVSREKKERFSLILESASTNQTSMYLCASGEPGGYEQYFGPGTRLTVT.

V is TRBV2 and J is TRBJ1-5; 7 nucleotides line up with TRBD1. The CDR3 extends over 12 amino acids. CDR1 is SNHLY, CDR2 FYNNEI, per germline. With V trimmed by 7 bases and J by 4 bases, 1 base remained unmatched. This CDR3 reads CASKQGNQPQHF. DNA for the CDR3: TGTGCCAGCAAACAGGGGAATCAGCCCCAGCATTTT.

The gene calls are TRBV6-5 and TRBJ1-4; D is possibly TRBD1 (6 bases). Looked up from germline, CDR1 is MNHEY and CDR2 is SVGAGI. The CDR3 covers 15 residues. The germline V and J ends were trimmed by 6 bases and 17 bases, with 28 bases remaining between them. The CDR3 region is CASSKLKQLWDIKFF. The CDR3 DNA sequence: TGTGCCAGCAGCAAACTTAAACAACTCTGGGACATCAAATTTTTT.

The CDR3 DNA reads TGTGCCAGCACCCTCTTGGGGACAGGGATGGGCACTGAAGCTTTCTTT. This translates into CASTLLGTGMGTEAFF. The chain has TRBV6-6 and TRBJ1-1; TRBD1 matches 9 bases. The CDR3 loop spans 16 amino acids. Germline assignment: CDR1 MNHNY and CDR2 SVGAGI (reference sequence). With 7 bases clipped from V and 4 bases from J, the junction kept 13 bases outside the gene matches.

The DNA for the CDR3 is TGCGCCAGCAGCTTACCCCCGGGACAGGGAGCTGGCTACACCTTC. It is translated as CASSLPPGQGAGYTF. This chain uses TRBV5-1 with TRBJ1-2; TRBD1 aligns across 9 bases. V dropped 2 bases and J dropped 7; count of bases not matched to a gene: 9. This CDR3 contains 15 residues. In germline, CDR1 is SGHRS, CDR2 YFSETQ.

This clone showed up just once. The chain recombines TRBV11-1 with TRBJ2-2, with D perhaps TRBD1 (5 bases). V lost 5 bases, J lost 2 bases, and 15 bases lay in between. The V gene's germline CDR1 is SGHAT and CDR2 FQDESV (reference sequence). There are 16 residues in the CDR3. The CDR3 region has the DNA TGTGCCAGCAGCCAACGACAGACCAAAAACACCGGGGAGCTGTTTTTT. It specifies CASSQRQTKNTGELFF.

The table lists this clone with a count of one. V usage is TRBV27 and J usage is TRBJ2-1; maybe TRBD2 (6 bases). CDR1 and CDR2 from the germline V gene are MNHEY and SMNVEV (reference sequence). V gave up 1 base and J gave up 6 bases, with 10 bases separating them. The CDR3 length is 14 residues. CDR3 in amino acids: CASSLFVGGNEQFF. Written as DNA, the CDR3 is TGTGCCAGCAGTTTATTTGTGGGGGGCAATGAGCAGTTCTTC.

The genes are TRBV6-5 and TRBJ1-4, with TRBD1 matching over 8 bases. With V trimmed by 8 bases and J by 4 bases, 6 bases remained unmatched. Germline lookup yields CDR1 MNHEY and CDR2 SVGAGI. The CDR3 spans 14 residues. CDR3 protein: CASRDRPYNEKLFF. The CDR3 nucleotides read TGTGCCAGCCGGGACAGGCCTTATAATGAAAAACTGTTTTTT.

This clone was recorded only once. The chain recombines TRBV5-6 with TRBJ1-2; possibly TRBD1 for D (5 bases). Deletions cut 2 bases from V and 3 bases from J, with 8 bases between. This CDR3 region has 13 residues. Germline V gives CDR1 SGHDT, CDR2 YYEEEE. The DNA for the CDR3 is TGTGCCAGCAGCTTACCCAGGGACTATGGCTACACCTTC. It yields the protein CASSLPRDYGYTF.

The chain uses TRBV4-2 and TRBJ2-1; D is perhaps TRBD2 (7 bases). The germline gives CDR1 LGHNA, CDR2 YNFKEQ. The CDR3 consists of 17 residues. V was pared by 4 bases and J by 8 bases, with 24 bases between. CDR3 sequence: CASSPGESGGLVDEQFF. The CDR3 nucleotides read TGTGCCAGCAGCCCAGGGGAATCGGGGGGTTTGGTTGATGAGCAGTTCTTC.

The V call is TRBV5-4, the J call TRBJ1-2; D not certain. Trimming pared 0 bases from V and 2 bases from J, leaving 5 bases between. This CDR3 has 13 residues. Germline CDR1 SGHNT, CDR2 YYREEE (reference sequence). The CDR3 protein is CASSLDGNYGYTF. The CDR3 coding sequence is TGTGCCAGCAGCTTGGACGGGAACTATGGCTACACCTTC.

The chain carries TRBV6-5 and TRBJ2-2, with a possible D match to TRBD1 (6 bases). The CDR3 totals 16 residues. Germline-derived CDR1 and CDR2 are MNHEY and SVGAGI. V was pared by 4 bases and J by 0 bases, with 12 bases between. The CDR3 spells CASSSNRETNTGELFF. The CDR3 DNA reads as TGTGCCAGCAGTTCTAACAGGGAGACGAACACCGGGGAGCTGTTTTTT.

The CDR3 loop is CATSRPPGRTEQETQYF. The CDR3 coding sequence is TGTGCCACCAGCAGACCCCCAGGCAGGACAGAGCAAGAGACCCAGTACTTC. This rearrangement joins TRBV15 to TRBJ2-5; D is possibly TRBD1 (6 bases). Deletions cut 2 bases from V and 2 bases from J, with 18 bases between. Germline assignment: CDR1 LNHNV and CDR2 YYDKDF (reference sequence). The CDR3 contains 17 residues.

This chain connects TRBV19 to TRBJ1-2, with D hard to call. CDR1 is LNHDA, CDR2 SQIVND, per germline (reference sequence). Trimming removed 10 bases from V and 8 bases from J, with 23 bases in between. CDR3 length equals 14 residues. CDR3 in amino acids: CATSSPSGLRGYTF. CDR3 sequence (DNA): TGTGCCACCAGTAGCCCGAGCGGTTTACGAGGCTACACCTTC.

The chain has TRBV5-6 and TRBJ2-1, with TRBD1 matching over 9 bases. The CDR3 sequence is 15 residues long. From germline, CDR1 is SGHDT and CDR2 YYEEEE. V lost 3 bases, J lost 4 bases, and 5 bases stayed unmatched. The CDR3 loop is CASSSTGTGYNEQFF. Written as DNA, the CDR3 is TGTGCCAGCAGCTCCACCGGGACAGGGTACAATGAGCAGTTCTTC.

The rearrangement uses TRBV2 and TRBJ1-5; TRBD1 might be the D (5 bases). Trimming shortened V by 6 bases and J by 4 bases, and 10 bases separated the two germline ends. The germline gives CDR1 SNHLY, CDR2 FYNNEI. The CDR3 is 13 amino acids. In DNA, the CDR3 is TGTGCCAGCAGACCTACAGGTAATCAGCCCCAGCATTTT. Its translation is CASRPTGNQPQHF.

This chain uses TRBV7-6 with TRBJ2-3; the D gene is possibly TRBD2 (7 bases). V lost 5 bases to trimming and J lost 1 base, with 16 bases between them. CDR3 size: 16 residues. The germline CDR1 and CDR2 sequences are SGHVS and FNYEAQ. The CDR3 region has the DNA TGTGCCAGCAGCCCTTCTGCGGGGGCCGGCACAGATACGCAGTATTTT. Its protein is CASSPSAGAGTDTQYF.

V and J are TRBV19 and TRBJ2-2; D might be TRBD1 (5 bases). The ends were cut back, 3 bases at V and 6 bases at J, with 14 bases in the middle. CDR1 LNHDA and CDR2 SQIVND come from the germline V gene (reference sequence). The CDR3 is 15 amino acids. The CDR3 coding sequence is TGTGCCAGTAGTATTTTGTTTGGGGCCGCCGGGGAGCTGTTTTTT. The encoded protein is CASSILFGAAGELFF.

The J gene is TRBJ1-2, the V gene TRBV15; TRBD1 matches at 12 bases. Germline V gene sequence: CDR1 LNHNV, CDR2 YYDKDF (reference sequence). Germline trimming cut 3 bases from V and 5 bases from J; bases unmatched to any gene: 4. The CDR3 has 15 amino acids. CDR3 in amino acids: CATSREGQGAYGYTF. Written as DNA, the CDR3 is TGTGCCACCAGCAGGGAGGGACAGGGGGCGTATGGCTACACCTTC.

The chain has TRBV14 and TRBJ2-1, with a tentative D call TRBD2 (5 bases). V was shortened by 7 bases and J by 3 bases, with 13 bases between the two germline ends. Germline loops: CDR1 SGHDN, CDR2 FVKESK. The CDR3 covers 14 residues. CDR3 region: CASNDRGFYNEQFF. In DNA form, the CDR3 reads TGTGCCAGCAATGACCGAGGGTTCTACAATGAGCAGTTCTTC.

For the CDR3, the DNA is TGTGCCAGTAGTATATCCGGTGATAGCAATCAGCCCCAGCATTTT. Residues: CASSISGDSNQPQHF. The gene calls are TRBV19 and TRBJ1-5; D remains ambiguous. Trimming removed 2 bases from V and 0 bases from J, with 8 bases in between. The germline V gene encodes CDR1 LNHDA and CDR2 SQIVND (reference sequence). The CDR3 has 15 amino acids.

The V and J genes are TRBV7-9 and TRBJ1-2; 9 bases fit TRBD1. V trimming: 5 bases; J trimming: 4 bases; junction bases outside the gene matches: 17. The germline gives CDR1 SEHNR, CDR2 FQNEAQ (reference sequence). The CDR3 spans 18 residues. The CDR3 nucleotides read TGTGCCAGCAGCCCTAGCCCAGGACAGGGGAAAAAGGGCTATGGCTACACCTTC. Translated, it gives CASSPSPGQGKKGYGYTF.

The chain combines TRBV4-2 with TRBJ1-2; D unresolved. CDR1 LGHNA and CDR2 YNFKEQ come from the germline V gene. V lost 5 bases, J lost 6 bases, and 10 bases lay in between. The CDR3 length is 12 residues. The chain's CDR3 is CASSDDINGYTF. The CDR3 nucleotides read TGTGCCAGCAGCGACGACATAAATGGCTACACCTTC.

This rearrangement joins TRBV6-1 to TRBJ1-2; TRBD1 agrees at 11 bases. The length of the CDR3 is 18 residues. In germline, CDR1 is MNHNS, CDR2 SASEGT. J gave up 6 bases and V 1 base, and 13 bases lay outside the gene matches. The CDR3, as DNA: TGTGCCAGCAGTGAAGATGGGCGCCGAGGGACAGGGGGGAATGGCTACACCTTC. The encoded protein is CASSEDGRRGTGGNGYTF.